Presented here are 19 T cell receptor beta chains from one specimen sequenced in a study of control samples from healthy donors and cancer patients. Assay: immunoSEQ multiplex PCR; the TCRdb copy retains only in-frame clones and omits some. Altogether about 140,000 clones are present, around nine tenths being singletons, with the ten largest covering approximately 9.4%. The material sequenced was blood. These receptors were taken from a young woman in good health.

The V call is TRBV12-3 or TRBV12-4, the J call TRBJ2-1; D uncertain. CDR3 size: 11 residues. The ends were cut back, 6 bases at V and 10 bases at J, with 10 bases in the middle. This CDR3 is CASRHDLEQFF. As DNA, the CDR3 is TGTGCCAGCAGACACGACCTGGAGCAGTTCTTC.

The rearrangement links TRBV30 to TRBJ1-6; D call uncertain. Germline loops: CDR1 GTSNPN, CDR2 SVGIG (reference sequence). The CDR3 is 15 amino acids. V gave up 1 base and J gave up 6 bases, with 13 bases separating them. The CDR3 loop reads CAWSAFTRANSPLHF. CDR3 in DNA: TGTGCCTGGAGTGCATTCACTAGGGCTAATTCACCCCTCCACTTT.

V gene TRBV3-1 (or the pseudogene TRBV3-2) combines with J gene TRBJ1-3; the match to TRBD1 covers 7 bases. Per the germline V gene, CDR1 is LGHDT and CDR2 is YNNKEL (reference sequence). V lost 4 bases, J lost 0 bases, and 3 bases stayed unmatched. The CDR3 totals 15 residues. This CDR3 reads CASSPGTDSGNTIYF. CDR3 nucleotides: TGTGCCAGCAGCCCCGGGACAGACTCTGGAAACACCATATATTTT.

V gene TRBV19 combines with J gene TRBJ2-1; 11 bases are shared with TRBD2. The CDR3 length is 14 residues. Germline loops: CDR1 LNHDA, CDR2 SQIVND (reference sequence). The V segment lost 6 bases and the J segment 9 bases; nucleotides outside the gene matches: 7. This CDR3 reads CASRRSGRAGEQFF. CDR3 DNA: TGTGCCAGTAGACGTAGCGGGAGGGCGGGTGAGCAGTTCTTC.

CDR3 nucleotides: TGTGCCAGCAGTTTAAGTGGGACAGGCTACGAGCAGTACTTC. Encoded protein: CASSLSGTGYEQYF. The chain links TRBV28 to TRBJ2-7; 8 positions match TRBD1. The germline V gene encodes CDR1 MDHEN and CDR2 SYDVKM. V shed 2 bases and J 3 bases; nucleotides not matched to a gene: 3. The CDR3 runs to 14 residues.

The chain couples TRBV7-8 to TRBJ1-3; a weak D match, TRBD1 (5 bases). Germline V gene lookup returns CDR1 SGHVS and CDR2 FQNEAQ. The CDR3 covers 15 residues. V lost 1 base, J lost 0 bases, and 7 bases lay in between. In DNA, the CDR3 is TGTGCCAGCAGCTTAGTGAGGGGCTCTGGAAACACCATATATTTT. This encodes CASSLVRGSGNTIYF.

This clone was recorded once. This sequence joins TRBV30 and TRBJ2-1; 14 bases match TRBD2. This CDR3 is 15 amino acids long. V lost 0 bases to trimming and J lost 7 bases; unmatched junction nucleotides: 2. Germline loops: CDR1 GTSNPN, CDR2 SVGIG (reference sequence). This CDR3 reads CAWSVGTSGSNEQFF. CDR3 coding DNA: TGTGCCTGGAGTGTAGGGACTAGCGGGAGTAATGAGCAGTTCTTC. The variable domain in full, with the rest retrieved from reference TRBV30 and TRBJ2-1, is SQTIHQWPATLVQPVGSPLSLECTVEGTSNPNLYWYRQAAGRGLQLLFYSVGIGQISSEVPQNLSASRPQDRQFILSSKKLLLSDSGFYLCAWSVGTSGSNEQFFGPGTRLTVL.

The chain links TRBV5-1 to TRBJ1-5; a weak D match, TRBD1 (6 bases). CDR1 is SGHRS and CDR2 is YFSETQ in the germline V gene. This CDR3 is built from 14 residues. Trimming took 2 bases from V and 7 from J, leaving 13 bases between them. The CDR3 DNA is TGCGCCAGCAGCTTACTACAGGGAGGCCAGCCCCAGCATTTT. Its translation is CASSLLQGGQPQHF.

This chain joins TRBV27 and TRBJ2-1; D is undetermined. V was shortened by 3 bases and J by 2 bases, with 11 bases between the two germline ends. CDR1 and CDR2 from the germline V gene are MNHEY and SMNVEV (reference sequence). This CDR3 contains 15 residues. CDR3 region: CASSLRIGAYNEQFF. The CDR3, as DNA: TGTGCCAGCAGTTTGAGAATTGGCGCCTACAATGAGCAGTTCTTC.

The gene calls are TRBV4-2 and TRBJ2-5, with 7 bases matching TRBD1. J was trimmed by 2 bases and V by 2 bases; bases with no gene match: 5. This CDR3 is 15 amino acids long. Germline V gives CDR1 LGHNA, CDR2 YNFKEQ. The CDR3 here is CASSQRTGQQETQYF. The CDR3 coding sequence is TGTGCCAGCAGCCAAAGAACGGGACAGCAAGAGACCCAGTACTTC.

The chain recombines TRBV28 with TRBJ2-7; TRBD2 is a possible D gene (6 bases). The CDR3 is 16 residues long. V gave up 6 bases and J gave up 2 bases, with 20 bases separating them. From germline, CDR1 is MDHEN and CDR2 SYDVKM. DNA of the CDR3: TGTGCCAGCAGCCAACCGAGGGAGGACGCTACCTACGAGCAGTACTTC. Translation: CASSQPREDATYEQYF.

This clone was observed once. The rearrangement joins TRBV2 to TRBJ1-1; 8 nucleotides line up with TRBD1. Germline CDR1 SNHLY, CDR2 FYNNEI. V shed 9 bases and J 3 bases; nucleotides not matched to a gene: 9. The CDR3 loop spans 14 amino acids. The CDR3 loop reads CASQGAVRDTEAFF. The CDR3, as DNA: TGTGCCAGTCAGGGGGCGGTACGAGACACTGAAGCTTTCTTT.

Written as DNA, the CDR3 is TGTGCCAGCAGAAAGTGGGAGGGAACCGTCCTGGGTGGCTACACCTTC. This gives the protein CASRKWEGTVLGGYTF. The V gene is TRBV28, the J gene TRBJ1-2; D remains ambiguous. CDR3 length equals 16 residues. Germline lookup yields CDR1 MDHEN and CDR2 SYDVKM. Trimming removed 6 bases from V and 7 bases from J, with 24 bases in between.

V is TRBV6-6 and J is TRBJ1-5; D is possibly TRBD1 (5 bases). The CDR3 has 17 amino acids. The germline V gene has CDR1 MNHNY and CDR2 SVGAGI (reference sequence). With 5 bases removed from V and 1 base from J, the gap between germline ends came to 18 bases. CDR3 sequence: CASSRKPLRDSNQPQHF. CDR3 nucleotides: TGTGCCAGCAGTCGCAAACCCCTCCGGGACAGCAATCAGCCCCAGCATTTT.

This chain connects TRBV15 to TRBJ2-4, with TRBD2 matching over 7 bases. This CDR3 is built from 15 residues. Trimming at V came to 8 bases and at J to 2 bases, leaving 9 bases not matched to a gene. Germline V gene lookup returns CDR1 LNHNV and CDR2 YYDKDF (reference sequence). The CDR3 here is CATLGRRGPKNIQYF. CDR3 bases: TGTGCCACCCTCGGGAGGAGGGGTCCCAAAAACATTCAGTACTTC. Full variable domain (outside the CDR3, taken from reference TRBV15 and TRBJ2-4): DAMVIQNPRYQVTQFGKPVTLSCSQTLNHNVMYWYQQKSSQAPKLLFHYYDKDFNNEADTPDNFQSRRPNTSFCFLDIRSPGLGDTAMYLCATLGRRGPKNIQYFGAGTRLSVL.

This sequence joins TRBV28 and TRBJ2-7; 10 nucleotides match TRBD2. Germline loops: CDR1 MDHEN, CDR2 SYDVKM. With V trimmed by 3 bases and J by 0 bases, 2 bases remained unmatched. The CDR3 has 15 amino acids. In DNA, the CDR3 is TGTGCCAGCAGTTTTTCTAGCGGGAGCTCCTACGAGCAGTACTTC. Translating it yields CASSFSSGSSYEQYF. The complete variable domain, with remaining parts taken from reference TRBV28 and TRBJ2-7, reads DVKVTQSSRYLVKRTGEKVFLECVQDMDHENMFWYRQDPGLGLRLIYFSYDVKMKEKGDIPEGYSVSREKKERFSLILESASTNQTSMYLCASSFSSGSSYEQYFGPGTRLTVT.

The rearrangement joins TRBV5-1 to TRBJ1-2; the D gene is possibly TRBD1 (5 bases). V lost 1 base and J lost 5, with 12 bases in between. The CDR3 has 14 amino acids. Germline assignment: CDR1 SGHRS and CDR2 YFSETQ. As DNA, the CDR3 is TGCGCCAGCAGCTTGCAGACAGCGATTTATGGCTACACCTTC. Translated: CASSLQTAIYGYTF.

The chain recombines TRBV7-2 with TRBJ2-7; no definite D call. V shed 0 bases and J shed 4 bases, with 10 bases lying between them. Per the germline V gene, CDR1 is SGHTA and CDR2 is FQGNSA. The CDR3 has 14 residues. The CDR3 region has the DNA TGTGCCAGCAGCTTAGCGGTCAGTCTGTACGAGCAGTACTTC. It yields the protein CASSLAVSLYEQYF. The variable domain in full, completed from reference TRBV7-2 and TRBJ2-7, reads GAGVSQSPSNKVTEKGKDVELRCDPISGHTALYWYRQSLGQGLEFLIYFQGNSAPDKSGLPSDRFSAERTGGSVSTLTIQRTQQEDSAVYLCASSLAVSLYEQYFGPGTRLTVT.

This chain joins TRBV6-5 and TRBJ2-7; D might be TRBD1 (5 bases). V lost 6 bases, J lost 4 bases, and 13 bases lay in between. The germline gives CDR1 MNHEY, CDR2 SVGAGI. The CDR3 has 13 residues. CDR3 amino acids: CASRVPQGYEQYF. CDR3 sequence (DNA): TGTGCCAGCAGAGTTCCCCAGGGTTACGAGCAGTACTTC.